Presented here are 24 T cell receptor beta chains from one specimen sequenced in a study of molecular identifiers for immune sequencing clone quantification. One entry per CDR3 protein, called by TCRdb with MiXCR from the PCR reads. The sample includes roughly 300,000 distinct CDR3 sequences, roughly 24% of them seen just once. Input material: naive CD8+ T cells from blood, with Jurkat cell RNA spiked in. Subset specified: FACS-sorted CD8+CD4-CCR7+CD45RA+ naive T cells. Receptors were obtained from a human donor in good health. Some libraries in this study had Jurkat cell RNA spiked in.

The table lists this clonotype with many counts. The CDR3 here is CASSLARDSGVYNEQFF. The CDR3 bases are TGTGCCAGCAGCCTCGCTCGTGATAGCGGGGTTTACAATGAGCAGTTCTTC. V is TRBV11-2 and J is TRBJ2-1, with 8 bases aligning to TRBD2. The trim removed 5 bases at V and 4 bases at J, leaving 13 bases unmatched. The CDR3 has 17 residues. Germline CDR1 reads SGHAT; CDR2 reads FQNNGV.

This clonotype was observed many times. The CDR3 region has the DNA TGTGCCAGCAGTTTACAGGGAGGGGGCACTGAAGCTTTCTTT. Translation: CASSLQGGGTEAFF. J is TRBJ1-1 and V is TRBV12-3 or TRBV12-4, with D perhaps TRBD1 (6 bases). V lost 2 bases and J lost 4, with 11 bases in between. The length of the CDR3 is 14 residues.

The J gene is TRBJ2-3, the V gene TRBV4-2, with 8 nucleotides matching TRBD2. J was trimmed by 5 bases and V by 0 bases; bases with no gene match: 13. CDR1 LGHNA and CDR2 YNFKEQ come from the germline V gene. The CDR3 covers 18 residues. The CDR3: CASSQEEITAGAGDTQYF. In nucleotides, the CDR3 is TGTGCCAGCAGCCAAGAGGAAATAACAGCGGGGGCGGGAGATACGCAGTATTTT.

The chain links TRBV4-1 to TRBJ2-1, with D tentatively TRBD2 (5 bases). Germline V CDR1 and CDR2: MGHRA, YSYEKL. Trimming took 0 bases from V and 0 from J, leaving 9 bases between them. This CDR3 has 16 residues. The CDR3 is CASSQDSGSSYNEQFF. DNA for the CDR3: TGCGCCAGCAGCCAAGATTCGGGGAGCTCCTACAATGAGCAGTTCTTC.

To note about this clonotype: A read error may explain this, as a much larger clone is one base away. CDR3 amino acids: CASSYTTGYVGELFF. The CDR3 region has the DNA TGTGCCAGCAGTTACACGACCGGTTACGTCGGGGAGCTGTTTTTT. The chain employs TRBV6-5 and TRBJ2-2; D is ambiguous. Looked up from germline, CDR1 is MNHEY and CDR2 is SVGAGI. V was cut by 2 bases and J by 7 bases, with 14 bases left in between. This CDR3 contains 15 residues.

This clonotype was counted a few times. The chain recombines TRBV20-1 with TRBJ2-7; D gene ambiguous. Trimming shortened V by 7 bases and J by 2 bases, and 18 bases separated the two germline ends. This CDR3 comprises 14 residues. Germline lookup yields CDR1 DFQATT and CDR2 SNEGSKA (reference sequence). The CDR3 DNA sequence: TGCAGTGGCAGTAGTTCGGACGGACCCTACGAGCAGTACTTC. It yields the protein CSGSSSDGPYEQYF.

The V call is TRBV4-3, the J call TRBJ1-6; D remains unclear. The CDR3 is made up of 18 amino acids. Germline V gives CDR1 LGHNA, CDR2 YSLEER. Trimming cost V 0 bases and J 0 bases, with 12 bases left between them. As DNA, the CDR3 is TGCGCCAGCAGCCAAGAAGTTGCCTTCTCCTCCTATAATTCACCCCTCCACTTT. It yields the protein CASSQEVAFSSYNSPLHF.

This clonotype was seen more than once but under ten times. The V call is TRBV3-1, the J call TRBJ1-4; TRBD1 is a possible D gene (5 bases). The V gene's germline CDR1 is LGHDT and CDR2 YNNKEL (reference sequence). Trimming pared 6 bases from V and 8 bases from J, leaving 19 bases between. The CDR3 covers 15 residues. The CDR3 nucleotides read TGTGCCAGCAGTTCCAGTCGGGACCCTGGGGAAAAACTGTTTTTT. It is translated as CASSSSRDPGEKLFF.

As for this clonotype: A junction end diverges from the germline sequence, so it may reflect a read error. The V call is TRBV9, the J call TRBJ2-3, with a tentative D call TRBD1 (7 bases). The CDR3 runs to 16 residues. Germline CDR1 SGDLS, CDR2 YYNGEE. CDR3 region: CASSASGRRGTDTQCF. The CDR3 bases are TGTGCCAGCAGCGCTTCAGGTCGGAGGGGGACAGATACGCAGTGTTTT. Complete variable domain (other parts from reference TRBV9 and TRBJ2-3): DSGVTQTPKHLITATGQRVTLRCSPRSGDLSVYWYQQSLDQGLQFLIQYYNGEERAKGNILERFSAQQFPDLHSELNLSSLELGDSALYFCASSASGRRGTDTQCFGPGTRLTVL.

This clonotype was observed at least ten times. The rearrangement joins TRBV28 to TRBJ2-7; TRBD1 matches at 8 bases. CDR1 and CDR2 from the germline V gene are MDHEN and SYDVKM. The V and J ends lost 5 bases and 3 bases, in that order; junction bases with no gene match: 6. The CDR3 contains 14 residues. The CDR3 is CASSPGDRSYEQYF. The DNA for the CDR3 is TGTGCCAGCAGTCCCGGGGACAGGAGCTACGAGCAGTACTTC.

This clonotype showed up many times. V and J are TRBV10-1 and TRBJ1-4; D call uncertain. Germline CDR1 is WNHNN and CDR2 is SYGVQD (reference sequence). Between the trimmed V and J ends, which lost 2 bases and 8 bases, there was a span of 0 bases. CDR3 length: 10 amino acids. CDR3 nucleotide sequence: TGCGCCAGCAGTGAGGAAAAACTGTTTTTT. Translating gives CASSEEKLFF.

Notes on this clonotype: The junction does not match germline at one end; this may be a read error. The chain recombines TRBV6-2 or TRBV6-3 with TRBJ1-1; no clear D. This CDR3 spans 11 amino acids. From germline, CDR1 is MNHEY and CDR2 SVGEGT. In nucleotides, the CDR3 is TGTGCCAGCACCCTGAACACTGCAGCTTTCTTT. Its translation is CASTLNTAAFF.

This clonotype was observed at least ten times. The chain joins TRBV28 to TRBJ2-3, with 7 positions matching TRBD1. The CDR3 contains 15 residues. The germline V gene encodes CDR1 MDHEN and CDR2 SYDVKM. Trimming removed 3 bases from V and 1 base from J; junction bases left unmatched: 4. The CDR3 DNA is TGTGCCAGCAGTTTCCAGGGGGAGCGCACAGATACGCAGTATTTT. This translates into CASSFQGERTDTQYF.

In this sample, this clonotype turned up many times. This chain links TRBV6-1 with TRBJ2-7, with TRBD1 as a possible D gene (6 bases). CDR1 is MNHNS, CDR2 SASEGT, per germline. CDR3 size: 13 residues. V lost 11 bases and J lost 4, with 18 bases in between. CDR3 loop: CACKDRHAYEQYF. The CDR3 DNA reads as TGTGCCTGCAAAGACAGGCACGCTTACGAGCAGTACTTC.

Comments on this clonotype: Just one base apart from a much larger clone, this may be a read error. The chain is built from TRBV7-9 and TRBJ2-5; D is possibly TRBD2 (6 bases). V lost 5 bases and J lost 6, with 16 bases in between. The CDR3 spans 14 residues. Germline-derived CDR1 and CDR2 are SEHNR and FQNEAQ (reference sequence). The CDR3 bases are TGTGCCAGCAGCCCGGGACTCGGCCGGAAGACCCAGTACTTC. Protein sequence: CASSPGLGRKTQYF.

This clonotype was seen more than once but under ten times. The V and J genes are TRBV4-3 and TRBJ2-3; D gene ambiguous. Germline CDR1 reads LGHNA; CDR2 reads YSLEER. The length of the CDR3 is 15 residues. With 0 bases removed from V and 6 bases from J, the gap between germline ends came to 13 bases. The CDR3 sequence is CASSQESGQPDTQYF. Here the CDR3 DNA reads TGCGCCAGCAGCCAAGAATCCGGGCAGCCGGATACGCAGTATTTT.

This clonotype was observed at least ten times. J is TRBJ2-7 and V is TRBV5-1; D may be TRBD1 (6 bases). The length of the CDR3 is 13 residues. Germline CDR1 and CDR2: SGHRS and YFSETQ. The V end lost 6 bases, the J end lost 0 bases, and 10 bases lay between the germline ends. The CDR3 coding sequence is TGCGCCAGCAACAAAGGGGGCTCCTACGAGCAGTACTTC. Its protein is CASNKGGSYEQYF.

This clonotype came up many times. The genes are TRBV7-2 and TRBJ1-3; no firm D call. The germline V gene encodes CDR1 SGHTA and CDR2 FQGNSA. Trimming took 5 bases from V and 0 from J, leaving 8 bases between them. The CDR3 covers 14 residues. CDR3 bases: TGTGCCAGCAGCCCCCCCGGCTCTGGAAACACCATATATTTT. Its protein product is CASSPPGSGNTIYF.

On this clonotype: A junction boundary mismatches the germline segment, possibly from a read error. The V call is TRBV19, the J call TRBJ2-7; TRBD2 might be the D (6 bases). The CDR3 covers 15 residues. CDR1 is LNHDA, CDR2 SQIVND, per germline (reference sequence). CDR3 sequence reads: CASSYGGGSGYAQYF. CDR3 DNA: TGTGCCAGTAGTTACGGCGGAGGGTCTGGCTACGCGCAGTACTTC.

About this clonotype: A much more abundant neighbour one base away suggests this may be a read error. The rearrangement links TRBV5-6 to TRBJ2-4; 8 bases match TRBD1. The germline V gene has CDR1 SGHDT and CDR2 YYEEEE. The CDR3 loop spans 14 amino acids. The V segment lost 7 bases and the J segment 8 bases; nucleotides outside the gene matches: 11. The CDR3 protein is CASGQSGGRDIQYF. CDR3 nucleotide sequence: TGTGCCAGCGGCCAATCAGGGGGCCGAGACATTCAGTACTTC.

This clonotype was seen a few times. V is TRBV19 and J is TRBJ2-7; 7 bases line up with TRBD1. This CDR3 comprises 16 residues. Trimming cost V 4 bases and J 0 bases; bases outside gene matches: 9. The germline V gene has CDR1 LNHDA and CDR2 SQIVND (reference sequence). CDR3 coding DNA: TGTGCCAGTAGTACACGGACAGGTCCGAACTCCTACGAGCAGTACTTC. Its translation: CASSTRTGPNSYEQYF.

Remarks on this clonotype: A read error may explain this, as a much larger clone is one base away. V usage is TRBV12-3 or TRBV12-4 and J usage is TRBJ2-3; D possibly corresponds to TRBD2 (5 bases). Trimming left V 3 bases short and J 6 bases short, with 16 bases between. The CDR3 extends over 15 amino acids. CDR3 sequence: CASSLVGVDRDTQYF. CDR3 bases: TGTGCCAGCAGTTTGGTCGGGGTGGATCGGGATACGCAGTATTTT.

V usage is TRBV6-2 or TRBV6-3 and J usage is TRBJ1-3; D gene unclear. The CDR3 covers 12 residues. Trimming stripped 7 bases from V and 8 bases from J, with 12 bases between. Germline lookup yields CDR1 MNHEY and CDR2 SVGEGT. CDR3 coding DNA: TGTGCCAGCACAACGTGGGGAGACACCATATATTTT. This codes for CASTTWGDTIYF.

This clonotype came up many times. The chain links TRBV4-3 to TRBJ1-5, with unresolved D. Trimming took off 0 bases at V and 0 bases at J, with 9 bases between the two ends. From germline, CDR1 is LGHNA and CDR2 YSLEER. The CDR3 is made up of 16 amino acids. The CDR3 region is CASSQELYVSNQPQHF. The DNA for the CDR3 is TGCGCCAGCAGCCAAGAATTATATGTTAGCAATCAGCCCCAGCATTTT.